A single sample gave rise to the 27 T cell receptor beta chains below, sequenced in a study of T cell responses to AZD1222 COVID-19 vaccine. The repertoire was sequenced with immunoSEQ multiplex PCR; TCRdb's copy has only in-frame clones and lacks some. The table shows approximately 150,000 clones, with about 93% occurring only once. The source was peripheral blood, collected 28 days after the second AZD1222 dose. The receptors stem from an adult who received the AZD1222 COVID-19 vaccine.

V and J are TRBV20-1 and TRBJ2-1, with 7 nucleotides matching TRBD2. This CDR3 contains 11 residues. CDR1 and CDR2 from the germline V gene are DFQATT and SNEGSKA (reference sequence). V lost 6 bases, J lost 7 bases, and 3 bases stayed unmatched. In DNA, the CDR3 is TGCAGTGCCGGGAGGATTAATGAGCAGTTCTTC. Protein sequence: CSAGRINEQFF.

This clone has just a few counts. J is TRBJ2-2 and V is TRBV7-8; D not resolved. Per the germline V gene, CDR1 is SGHVS and CDR2 is FQNEAQ. The CDR3 sequence is 15 residues long. V gave up 5 bases and J gave up 2 bases, with 12 bases separating them. The CDR3 protein is CASSLYSVNTGELFF. The CDR3 bases are TGTGCCAGCAGCCTATACTCCGTTAACACCGGGGAGCTGTTTTTT.

The DNA of the CDR3 is TGCGCCAGCAGCCCGGGACTAGCGACGGCCGGGGAGCTGTTTTTT. Protein product: CASSPGLATAGELFF. The chain links TRBV5-1 to TRBJ2-2, with TRBD2 matching over 10 bases. Germline assignment: CDR1 SGHRS and CDR2 YFSETQ. Trimming at V came to 4 bases and at J to 6 bases, leaving 6 bases not matched to a gene. There are 15 residues in the CDR3.

This chain uses TRBV7-6 with TRBJ1-1, with D maybe TRBD1 (6 bases). The V gene's germline CDR1 is SGHVS and CDR2 FNYEAQ. The CDR3 runs to 15 residues. V lost 5 bases to trimming and J lost 5 bases, with 18 bases between them. CDR3 DNA sequence: TGTGCCAGCAGCCCAAGGCAGGGGCATCGAACTGAAGCTTTCTTT. Its translation is CASSPRQGHRTEAFF.

V and J are TRBV29-1 and TRBJ2-1; D tentatively reads TRBD1 or TRBD2 (6 bases each). The germline CDR1 and CDR2 sequences are SQVTM and ANQGSEA. Trimming cost V 8 bases and J 9 bases, with 17 bases left between them. CDR3 size: 12 residues. The chain's CDR3 is CSSTRGVSEQFF. CDR3 bases: TGCAGCTCGACAAGGGGGGTTAGTGAGCAGTTCTTC.

In DNA, the CDR3 is TGTGCCAGCAGCCCGACAGGGGGCGAAGAAAAACTGTTTTTT. This codes for CASSPTGGEEKLFF. The genes are TRBV5-4 and TRBJ1-4, with 10 nucleotides matching TRBD1. Germline lookup yields CDR1 SGHNT and CDR2 YYREEE (reference sequence). This CDR3 is 14 amino acids long. V lost 4 bases and J lost 8; bases outside the gene matches: 5.

This chain uses TRBV5-1 with TRBJ2-1; 14 bases agree with TRBD2. CDR1 and CDR2 from the germline V gene are SGHRS and YFSETQ. With 3 bases clipped from V and 6 bases from J, the junction kept 11 bases outside the gene matches. This CDR3 contains 18 residues. The CDR3 sequence: CASSSKTGTSGSSNEQFF. CDR3 DNA: TGCGCCAGCAGCTCAAAAACCGGGACTAGCGGGAGTTCCAATGAGCAGTTCTTC.

This chain joins TRBV5-6 and TRBJ2-5; D possibly corresponds to TRBD1 (5 bases). With 0 bases removed from V and 5 bases from J, the gap between germline ends came to 14 bases. The CDR3 runs to 15 residues. CDR1 is SGHDT, CDR2 YYEEEE, per germline. The CDR3 bases are TGTGCCAGCAGCTTGGACCAGGGTGGGTCGGAGACCCAGTACTTC. Translated: CASSLDQGGSETQYF. The full variable domain, its missing parts supplied by reference TRBV5-6 and TRBJ2-5, is DAGVTQSPTHLIKTRGQQVTLRCSPKSGHDTVSWYQQALGQGPQFIFQYYEEEERQRGNFPDRFSGHQFPNYSSELNVNALLLGDSALYLCASSLDQGGSETQYFGPGTRLLVL.

The J gene is TRBJ2-3, the V gene TRBV5-4; either TRBD1 or TRBD2 may supply D (5 bases each). This CDR3 contains 15 residues. V dropped 4 bases and J dropped 4 bases, with 16 bases sitting between them. Germline V CDR1 and CDR2: SGHNT, YYREEE (reference sequence). CDR3 bases: TGTGCCAGCAGCCACACTGGGCTGGGACCAGATACGCAGTATTTT. It translates to CASSHTGLGPDTQYF.

The J gene is TRBJ2-5, the V gene TRBV7-6; 11 positions agree with TRBD2. Germline CDR1 is SGHVS and CDR2 is FNYEAQ. V shed 1 base, J shed 2 bases, and the junction held 6 bases outside the gene matches. The CDR3 length is 17 residues. The CDR3 protein is CASSLGGTSGRQETQYF. DNA of the CDR3: TGTGCCAGCAGCTTAGGGGGGACTAGCGGCCGTCAAGAGACCCAGTACTTC. Supplemented by reference TRBV7-6 and TRBJ2-5, the full variable domain reads GAGVSQSPRYKVTKRGQDVALRCDPISGHVSLYWYRQALGQGPEFLTYFNYEAQQDKSGLPNDRFSAERPEGSISTLTIQRTEQRDSAMYRCASSLGGTSGRQETQYFGPGTRLLVL.

In DNA, the CDR3 is TGCAGCGTTGAAGGAGGGGCGGTCCTGGGTTGGGGCTACACCTTC. It is translated as CSVEGGAVLGWGYTF. V and J are TRBV29-1 and TRBJ1-2, with D maybe TRBD1 (5 bases). In germline, CDR1 is SQVTM, CDR2 ANQGSEA. The germline V and J ends were trimmed by 1 base and 8 bases, with 20 bases remaining between them. The CDR3 contains 15 residues.

The rearrangement joins TRBV5-1 to TRBJ2-1; maybe TRBD2 (6 bases). CDR1 and CDR2 from the germline V gene are SGHRS and YFSETQ. CDR3 length: 13 amino acids. Trimming cost V 1 base and J 6 bases, with 8 bases left between them. The CDR3 here is CASSLKTSNEQFF. CDR3 nucleotide sequence: TGCGCCAGCAGCTTGAAGACTAGCAATGAGCAGTTCTTC.

CDR3 amino acids: CASSQLQGAGYGYTF. Written as DNA, the CDR3 is TGCGCCAGCAGCCAGCTACAGGGGGCGGGCTATGGCTACACCTTC. The rearrangement uses TRBV4-1 and TRBJ1-2; TRBD1 matches at 9 bases. V lost 3 bases to trimming and J lost 4 bases; unmatched junction nucleotides: 6. In germline, CDR1 is MGHRA, CDR2 YSYEKL. This CDR3 spans 15 amino acids.

The CDR3 protein is CASSQGTSGSGDIQYF. CDR3 bases: TGTGCCAGCAGCCAAGGGACTAGCGGGAGTGGGGACATTCAGTACTTC. The rearrangement uses TRBV3-1 (or the pseudogene TRBV3-2) and TRBJ2-4, with 13 bases identical to TRBD2. The CDR3 loop spans 16 amino acids. The germline CDR1 and CDR2 sequences are LGHDT and YNNKEL (reference sequence). After removal of 1 base from V and 8 bases from J, the junction contained 5 bases not matched to a gene.

The sample holds one count of this clone. The chain links TRBV21-1 to TRBJ2-4; the table's D gene call, TRBD2, was not cross checked with the DNA. TRBV21-1 is tagged as a pseudogene. This CDR3 is built from 18 residues. The CDR3 bases are TGTGCCAGCAGCAAATTCCGGGGGGAATCTCTAGCCAAAAACATTCAGTACTTC. Amino acid sequence: CASSKFRGESLAKNIQYF.

The gene calls are TRBV19 and TRBJ1-1, with TRBD1 matching over 9 bases. CDR3 length: 14 amino acids. V lost 3 bases and J lost 4; bases outside the gene matches: 3. Germline values: CDR1 LNHDA, CDR2 SQIVND (reference sequence). DNA for the CDR3: TGTGCCAGTAGTATCACAGGGGGCAGCACTGAAGCTTTCTTT. Its translation: CASSITGGSTEAFF.

The rearrangement links TRBV23-1 to TRBJ1-6; 11 bases fit TRBD1. TRBV23-1 counts as an open reading frame of uncertain function. The CDR3 is 15 amino acids. With V trimmed by 10 bases and J by 6 bases, 8 bases remained unmatched. The CDR3 protein is CANRDRGFGNSPLHF. In nucleotides, the CDR3 is TGCGCCAACCGGGACAGGGGGTTCGGTAATTCACCCCTCCACTTT.

This clone was counted a few times. The sample contains more than one DNA sequence encoding this CDR3. The chain links TRBV12-3 or TRBV12-4 to TRBJ1-1; the D is unclear. The CDR3 sequence is 13 residues long. V was trimmed by 1 base and J by 1 base, leaving 4 bases between them. CDR3 DNA sequence: TGTGCCAGCAGTTTAGGCGCGAACACTGAAGCTTTCTTT. Translated: CASSLGANTEAFF.

The chain couples TRBV25-1 to TRBJ2-5; D is unresolved. The V end was cut by 2 bases, the J end by 4 bases, with 5 bases between. Germline V gives CDR1 MGHDK, CDR2 SYGVNS. This CDR3 has 12 residues. In DNA form, the CDR3 reads TGTGCCAGCAGTGAAGCAGGAGAGACCCAGTACTTC. It encodes CASSEAGETQYF.

The chain has TRBV11-2 and TRBJ2-3; 13 nucleotides align to TRBD2. This CDR3 contains 17 residues. V lost 3 bases and J lost 3; bases outside the gene matches: 6. From germline, CDR1 is SGHAT and CDR2 FQNNGV. CDR3 sequence (DNA): TGTGCCAGCAGCTTTACTAGCGGGAGGGCCCTAACAGATACGCAGTATTTT. Amino acids: CASSFTSGRALTDTQYF.

This clone was recorded many times. The rearrangement uses TRBV30 and TRBJ2-2; TRBD1 agrees at 8 bases. The CDR3 runs to 13 residues. V lost 7 bases and J lost 6; bases outside the gene matches: 7. Per germline, CDR1 GTSNPN and CDR2 SVGIG (reference sequence). In nucleotides, the CDR3 is TGTGCCTTGGGACAGGATGGTGCCGGGGAGCTGTTTTTT. This codes for CALGQDGAGELFF.

The chain joins TRBV18 to TRBJ2-5; TRBD1 matches at 7 bases. Germline assignment: CDR1 KGHSH and CDR2 LQKENI. The ends lost 3 bases at V and 3 bases at J; junction bases unmatched: 10. The CDR3 is made up of 16 amino acids. The CDR3 spells CASSPQGSGGEETQYF. In nucleotides, the CDR3 is TGTGCCAGCTCACCGCAAGGGTCAGGGGGAGAAGAGACCCAGTACTTC.

The chain links TRBV12-3 or TRBV12-4 to TRBJ1-5, with D unresolved. V was shortened by 3 bases and J by 5 bases, with 5 bases between the two germline ends. The CDR3 spans 12 residues. CDR3 DNA: TGTGCCAGCAGTTTCGGGGATCAGCCCCAGCATTTT. Its protein is CASSFGDQPQHF.

The chain recombines TRBV28 with TRBJ2-5; 9 positions match TRBD1. With V trimmed by 4 bases and J by 2 bases, 14 bases remained unmatched. Germline values: CDR1 MDHEN, CDR2 SYDVKM. The CDR3 is made up of 18 amino acids. The CDR3 region is CASSSTGGAREYQETQYF. CDR3 coding DNA: TGTGCCAGCAGTTCCACAGGGGGCGCGAGGGAATATCAAGAGACCCAGTACTTC. Drawing the rest from reference TRBV28 and TRBJ2-5, the complete variable domain is DVKVTQSSRYLVKRTGEKVFLECVQDMDHENMFWYRQDPGLGLRLIYFSYDVKMKEKGDIPEGYSVSREKKERFSLILESASTNQTSMYLCASSSTGGAREYQETQYFGPGTRLLVL.

V is TRBV3-1 (or the pseudogene TRBV3-2) and J is TRBJ2-1; a weak D match, TRBD2 (6 bases). V shed 1 base and J shed 2 bases, with 9 bases lying between them. This CDR3 contains 15 residues. The germline V gene has CDR1 LGHDT and CDR2 YNNKEL (reference sequence). In DNA form, the CDR3 reads TGTGCCAGCAGCCAAGTTGCGGGAACCTACAATGAGCAGTTCTTC. Translated: CASSQVAGTYNEQFF.

This clone was observed a single time. In nucleotides, the CDR3 is TGTGCCAGTAGTATTGGCGGACAGGGATCGGACTATGGCTACACCTTC. It is translated as CASSIGGQGSDYGYTF. The genes are TRBV19 and TRBJ1-2, with 8 bases aligning to TRBD1. V lost 3 bases and J lost 3; bases outside the gene matches: 9. Germline CDR1 and CDR2: LNHDA and SQIVND (reference sequence). The CDR3 has 16 amino acids.

In nucleotides, the CDR3 is TGTGCCATCAGTGAGGGTAGGGATCAGCCCCAGCATTTT. As protein: CAISEGRDQPQHF. This chain links TRBV10-3 with TRBJ1-5, with no clear D. This CDR3 has 13 amino acids. Germline values: CDR1 ENHRY, CDR2 SYGVKD. V was cut by 2 bases and J by 5 bases, with 7 bases left in between.